The T cell receptor (beta chain) under discussion was sequenced for a study of OX40 agonist ivuxolimab in advanced cancers. V lost 5 bases and J 2 bases, leaving 4 bases between the germline ends. CDR1 and CDR2 (germline): SGHTA, FQGNSA. This CDR3 is 12 amino acids long. Measured with immunoSEQ multiplex PCR; TCRdb has only the in-frame clones, and not every one. Of about 24,000 clones in the sample, about 77% were seen once. This material consisted of CD4+ or CD8+ T cells sorted from blood, taken in a trial of the OX40 agonist ivuxolimab. The sequence was collected from an adult with an advanced solid tumor such as melanoma, head and neck, liver or kidney cancer. J is TRBJ2-1 and V is TRBV7-2; D remains unclear. Here the CDR3 reads CASSPTYNEQFF. CDR3 DNA sequence: TGTGCCAGCAGCCCTACCTACAATGAGCAGTTCTTC. The full variable domain, completed using reference TRBV7-2 and TRBJ2-1, is GAGVSQSPSNKVTEKGKDVELRCDPISGHTALYWYRQSLGQGLEFLIYFQGNSAPDKSGLPSDRFSAERTGGSVSTLTIQRTQQEDSAVYLCASSPTYNEQFFGPGTRLTVL.